Listed below are T cell receptor beta chains from one sample, sequenced in a study of immune cell composition in non-small cell lung cancer. Generated by immunoSEQ multiplex PCR, the TCRdb table keeps only in-frame clones and is missing some. The table lists some 14,000 clones, about 85% of them singletons. Sample: lung tumor tissue. The receptors here all came from a human donor with non-small cell lung cancer. The CDR3 runs from the conserved cysteine through the conserved F or W. Each record gives: D gene, clone size, V gene, J gene, CDR3 DNA, CDR3 protein. The D gene is left open where the match is weak. Size tells how often a clone was seen (once, few, many) or the class of an expanded clone, and some rows leave it out.

d_gene: TRBD2; abundance: .; v_gene: TRBV7-2; j_gene: TRBJ2-2; CDR3nt: TGTGCCAGCAGCATTAGCGGGAGGGACACCGGGGAGCTGTTTTTT; CDR3aa: CASSISGRDTGELFF
d_gene: TRBD2; abundance: .; v_gene: TRBV5-4; j_gene: TRBJ2-1; CDR3nt: TGTGCCAGCAGTTATCGGACTAGCGGCTACAATGAGCAGTTCTTC; CDR3aa: CASSYRTSGYNEQFF
d_gene: .; abundance: .; v_gene: TRBV30; j_gene: TRBJ2-3; CDR3nt: TGTGCCTGGTCGGGAGCCCGGACAGATACGCAGTATTTT; CDR3aa: CAWSGARTDTQYF
d_gene: TRBD2; abundance: .; v_gene: TRBV6-5; j_gene: TRBJ2-1; CDR3nt: TGTGCCAGCAGTTACGGCGGGAGGGCCTACAATGAGCAGTTCTTC; CDR3aa: CASSYGGRAYNEQFF
d_gene: .; abundance: once; v_gene: TRBV5-1; j_gene: TRBJ2-7; CDR3nt: TGCGCCAGCAGACTCGACAGTTTCGGCGAGCAGTACTTC; CDR3aa: CASRLDSFGEQYF
d_gene: .; abundance: .; v_gene: TRBV2; j_gene: TRBJ2-5; CDR3nt: TGTGCCAGCAAACCGCGAATCCTCCAAGAGACCCAGTACTTC; CDR3aa: CASKPRILQETQYF
d_gene: .; abundance: .; v_gene: TRBV7-2; j_gene: TRBJ1-1; CDR3nt: TGTGCCAGCAGCTCGGGAGGGGGTCCGAACACTGAAGCTTTCTTT; CDR3aa: CASSSGGGPNTEAFF
d_gene: TRBD2; abundance: .; v_gene: TRBV6-5; j_gene: TRBJ2-7; CDR3nt: TGTGCCAGCAGTTATGCGGTAGCGGGACTATACGAGCAGTACTTC; CDR3aa: CASSYAVAGLYEQYF
d_gene: TRBD2; abundance: .; v_gene: TRBV27; j_gene: TRBJ2-1; CDR3nt: TGTGCCAGCAGTAGAGGCGGGAGAGCGGTCTACAATGAGCAGTTCTTC; CDR3aa: CASSRGGRAVYNEQFF
d_gene: .; abundance: .; v_gene: TRBV2; j_gene: TRBJ1-5; CDR3nt: TGTGCCAGCAGAGTAACAGGCCCCAATAGCAATCAGCCCCAGCATTTT; CDR3aa: CASRVTGPNSNQPQHF
d_gene: .; abundance: .; v_gene: TRBV5-1; j_gene: TRBJ2-2; CDR3nt: TGCGCCAGCAGCTTGGAAGGCAGCTACACCGGGGAGCTGTTTTTT; CDR3aa: CASSLEGSYTGELFF
d_gene: TRBD1; abundance: .; v_gene: TRBV5-8; j_gene: TRBJ1-2; CDR3nt: TGTGCCAGCAGCAAGGGACAGGGGCCCTATGGCTACACCTTC; CDR3aa: CASSKGQGPYGYTF
d_gene: TRBD2; abundance: .; v_gene: TRBV9; j_gene: TRBJ2-7; CDR3nt: TGTGCCAGCAGCGTAGGGGTGGGTAGCGGGATGTACGAGCAGTACTTC; CDR3aa: CASSVGVGSGMYEQYF
d_gene: TRBD2; abundance: .; v_gene: TRBV7-2; j_gene: TRBJ2-3; CDR3nt: TGTGCCAGCAGCTTCGGACTAGCGGGAGGTACAGATACGCAGTATTTT; CDR3aa: CASSFGLAGGTDTQYF
d_gene: TRBD2; abundance: few; v_gene: TRBV5-5; j_gene: TRBJ2-4; CDR3nt: TGTGCCAGCAGCTTAGAAATGGGGAGGGAAAACATTCAGTACTTC; CDR3aa: CASSLEMGRENIQYF
d_gene: .; abundance: once; v_gene: TRBV11-3; j_gene: TRBJ1-1; CDR3nt: TGTGCCAGCAGCCCGAGACAGACGAACACTGAAGCTTTCTTT; CDR3aa: CASSPRQTNTEAFF
d_gene: TRBD1; abundance: .; v_gene: TRBV28; j_gene: TRBJ1-5; CDR3nt: TGTGCCAGCAGTACCGGACAGGTCAACGATCAGCCCCAGCATTTT; CDR3aa: CASSTGQVNDQPQHF
d_gene: .; abundance: .; v_gene: TRBV5-6; j_gene: TRBJ2-3; CDR3nt: TGTGCCAGCAGCTTGGGGGTAAGCACAGATACGCAGTATTTT; CDR3aa: CASSLGVSTDTQYF
d_gene: .; abundance: .; v_gene: TRBV2; j_gene: TRBJ2-1; CDR3nt: TGTGCCAGCAGTGAGCTAGGGTCCGAGGATGAGCAGTTCTTC; CDR3aa: CASSELGSEDEQFF
d_gene: TRBD2; abundance: .; v_gene: TRBV7-9; j_gene: TRBJ2-7; CDR3nt: TGTGCCAGCAGCCCCTTAGCGGGAGCCTCCTACGAGCAGTACTTC; CDR3aa: CASSPLAGASYEQYF
d_gene: .; abundance: few; v_gene: TRBV11-1; j_gene: TRBJ2-7; CDR3nt: TGTGCCAGCAGCTTAGGAGTCCCATCCTACGAGCAGTACTTC; CDR3aa: CASSLGVPSYEQYF
d_gene: TRBD2; abundance: .; v_gene: TRBV11-3; j_gene: TRBJ2-5; CDR3nt: TGTGCCAGCAGCTTAGAAGCGGGAGTGGGAGAGACCCAGTACTTC; CDR3aa: CASSLEAGVGETQYF
d_gene: TRBD1; abundance: .; v_gene: TRBV6-1; j_gene: TRBJ2-7; CDR3nt: TGTGCCAGCCAGGGGGCGAATTCCTACGAGCAGTACTTC; CDR3aa: CASQGANSYEQYF
d_gene: .; abundance: .; v_gene: TRBV5-1; j_gene: TRBJ2-7; CDR3nt: TGCGCCAGCAGCGGGGGCGGAACTTACGAGCAGTACTTC; CDR3aa: CASSGGGTYEQYF
d_gene: TRBD2; abundance: .; v_gene: TRBV27; j_gene: TRBJ2-7; CDR3nt: TGTGCCAGCGGCCCGGGACTAGTCTCCGAGCAGTACTTC; CDR3aa: CASGPGLVSEQYF
d_gene: .; abundance: few; v_gene: TRBV5-1; j_gene: TRBJ2-5; CDR3nt: TGCGCCAGCAGCTTCGGGGGGCCCGAGACCCAGTACTTC; CDR3aa: CASSFGGPETQYF
d_gene: .; abundance: .; v_gene: TRBV30; j_gene: TRBJ2-4; CDR3nt: TGTGCCTGGAGTCGTGGGGAAGCCAAAAACATTCAGTACTTC; CDR3aa: CAWSRGEAKNIQYF
d_gene: TRBD1; abundance: .; v_gene: TRBV4-1; j_gene: TRBJ2-7; CDR3nt: TGCGCCAGCAGCCGAACCCCCCTGCGACAGGGAGCGGCAAGTGAGCAGTACTTC; CDR3aa: CASSRTPLRQGAASEQYF
d_gene: .; abundance: .; v_gene: TRBV5-1; j_gene: TRBJ2-3; CDR3nt: TGCGCCAGCAGCGCTACTGGTTTCACAGATACGCAGTATTTT; CDR3aa: CASSATGFTDTQYF
d_gene: .; abundance: few; v_gene: TRBV28; j_gene: TRBJ2-3; CDR3nt: TGTGCCAGCAGTCAACCCGGGAGTACCACAGATACGCAGTATTTT; CDR3aa: CASSQPGSTTDTQYF
d_gene: TRBD2; abundance: .; v_gene: TRBV19; j_gene: TRBJ2-1; CDR3nt: TGTGCCAGTAGTGTCCTTTCTAGCGGACTCTACAATGAGCAGTTCTTC; CDR3aa: CASSVLSSGLYNEQFF
d_gene: .; abundance: once; v_gene: TRBV5-1; j_gene: TRBJ2-1; CDR3nt: TGCGCCAGCAGCTTCTCCCCCGGGAATGAGCAGTTCTTC; CDR3aa: CASSFSPGNEQFF
d_gene: .; abundance: .; v_gene: TRBV7-8; j_gene: TRBJ2-1; CDR3nt: TGTGCCAGCAGCTCCCCTTTGGTCGGGTCGTCGTACAATGAGCAGTTCTTC; CDR3aa: CASSSPLVGSSYNEQFF